The 25 T cell receptor beta chains in this list originate from one sample, sequenced in a study of blood T cell repertoires in COVID-19. Assay used: immunoSEQ multiplex PCR; TCRdb lists only in-frame clones, some missing. The sample includes under 200,000 clones, around four fifths seen only once; the top ten take about 4.6%. Input material: PBMCs or T cells enriched from blood (not recorded which). The receptors derive from a woman aged 45-65 years who had recovered from COVID-19.

Notes on this clone: One junction end disagrees with the germline gene, perhaps due to a read error. The chain has TRBV5-6 and TRBJ2-3, with 7 bases identical to TRBD1. CDR1 and CDR2 (germline): SGHDT, YYEEEE. The CDR3 contains 15 residues. The CDR3 protein is CASSLGDRETDTQYF. The CDR3 DNA reads TGTGCCAGCAGTTTGGGTGACAGGGAAACAGATACGCAGTATTTT.

The chain couples TRBV29-1 to TRBJ1-1; a possible D gene is TRBD1 (6 bases). The CDR3 contains 8 residues. The V gene's germline CDR1 is SQVTM and CDR2 ANQGSEA. Trimming left V 6 bases short and J 13 bases short, with 9 bases between. The CDR3 region has the DNA TGCAGCGTGGGGGCAATTTTCTTT. Protein: CSVGAIFF.

The chain uses TRBV9 and TRBJ1-3; 12 positions match TRBD1. This CDR3 has 21 amino acids. The germline V gene encodes CDR1 SGDLS and CDR2 YYNGEE. The V segment lost 4 bases and the J segment 0 bases; nucleotides outside the gene matches: 17. This CDR3 is CASSTPRDRGPFMSSGNTIYF. The CDR3 coding sequence is TGTGCCAGCAGCACCCCCCGGGACAGGGGGCCATTTATGAGCTCTGGAAACACCATATATTTT.

The CDR3 coding sequence is TGTGCCTGGGGGGGGAGCGCAGATACGCAGTATTTT. Amino acid sequence: CAWGGSADTQYF. V and J are TRBV30 and TRBJ2-3, with D perhaps matching TRBD2 (6 bases). Germline V gene lookup returns CDR1 GTSNPN and CDR2 SVGIG (reference sequence). The CDR3 has 12 amino acids. The V gene lost 5 bases and the J gene lost 4 bases, with 10 bases spanning the gap.

The chain employs TRBV11-2 and TRBJ1-1; no firm D call. Germline loops: CDR1 SGHAT, CDR2 FQNNGV. V shed 5 bases and J shed 11 bases, with 12 bases lying between them. The CDR3 consists of 11 residues. The CDR3 is CASSPQVGAFF. The CDR3 region has the DNA TGTGCCAGCAGCCCCCAGGTTGGGGCTTTCTTT.

This chain joins TRBV30 and TRBJ1-1; D might be TRBD1 (6 bases). This CDR3 region has 13 residues. Germline CDR1 is GTSNPN and CDR2 is SVGIG (reference sequence). Trimming removed 4 bases at V and 1 base at J, with 10 bases between. The CDR3 reads CAWTPTGNTEAFF. CDR3 DNA sequence: TGTGCCTGGACCCCGACAGGGAACACTGAAGCTTTCTTT.

This chain links TRBV4-1 with TRBJ1-2, with 8 bases aligning to TRBD1. V dropped 0 bases and J dropped 8; count of bases not matched to a gene: 8. CDR3 length equals 15 residues. Germline loops: CDR1 MGHRA, CDR2 YSYEKL. The CDR3 here is CASSQEPGQGWGYTF. For the CDR3, the DNA is TGCGCCAGCAGCCAAGAGCCTGGACAGGGATGGGGCTACACCTTC.

This clone was counted many times. V gene TRBV21-1 combines with J gene TRBJ1-5. TRBV21-1 is tagged as a pseudogene. This CDR3 is 15 amino acids long. The CDR3 sequence is CASSTFGGARGKKDF. CDR3 nucleotide sequence: TGTGCCAGCAGCACCTTCGGGGGGGCCCGCGGTAAGAAGGACTTT.

This chain uses TRBV28 with TRBJ1-2; weak D call: TRBD1 (6 bases). The CDR3 has 14 amino acids. From germline, CDR1 is MDHEN and CDR2 SYDVKM. The V gene lost 8 bases and the J gene lost 8 bases, with 21 bases spanning the gap. CDR3 sequence: CASYNTRGGSGYTF. The DNA for the CDR3 is TGTGCCAGCTATAATACAAGGGGGGGTAGCGGCTACACCTTC.

This chain links TRBV6-2 or TRBV6-3 with TRBJ2-1, with 7 bases fitting TRBD1. Germline trimming cut 2 bases from V and 5 bases from J; bases unmatched to any gene: 18. The CDR3 runs 19 residues. The V gene's germline CDR1 is MNHEY and CDR2 SVGEGT. CDR3 DNA sequence: TGTGCCAGCAGTTACCGGGACAGCGCAGTCCAGGGTTCGGACAATGAGCAGTTCTTC. This gives the protein CASSYRDSAVQGSDNEQFF.

The genes are TRBV6-5 and TRBJ2-2; 10 bases are shared with TRBD1. CDR3 length equals 15 residues. Trimming took 5 bases from V and 6 from J; bases not matched to a gene: 6. Germline CDR1 reads MNHEY; CDR2 reads SVGAGI. The DNA for the CDR3 is TGTGCCAGCAGTAGGGGACAGGGGATCCCCGGGGAGCTGTTTTTT. It encodes CASSRGQGIPGELFF.

The J gene is TRBJ1-4, the V gene TRBV5-4; 7 positions match TRBD1. The CDR3 consists of 15 residues. Trimming removed 4 bases from V and 4 bases from J; junction bases left unmatched: 7. Looked up from germline, CDR1 is SGHNT and CDR2 is YYREEE (reference sequence). CDR3 region: CASSIRGQFNEKLFF. In DNA form, the CDR3 reads TGTGCCAGCAGCATACGGGGACAGTTTAATGAAAAACTGTTTTTT. Complete variable domain (other parts from reference TRBV5-4 and TRBJ1-4): ETGVTQSPTHLIKTRGQQVTLRCSSQSGHNTVSWYQQALGQGPQFIFQYYREEENGRGNFPPRFSGLQFPNYSSELNVNALELDDSALYLCASSIRGQFNEKLFFGSGTQLSVL.

The chain is built from TRBV2 and TRBJ2-1; 9 positions agree with TRBD2. The germline V gene has CDR1 SNHLY and CDR2 FYNNEI. The CDR3 runs 16 residues. J lost 4 bases, V lost 5 bases, and 9 bases had no gene match. This CDR3 reads CASSREGLAGYNEQFF. CDR3 sequence (DNA): TGTGCCAGCAGTCGGGAGGGGCTAGCGGGATACAATGAGCAGTTCTTC.

The genes are TRBV6-4 and TRBJ2-6, with D unresolved. V lost 9 bases, J lost 0 bases, and 6 bases lay in between. Germline V gene data show CDR1 as MRHNA and CDR2 as SNTAGT. The length of the CDR3 is 13 residues. The CDR3 reads CASSLSGANVLTF. In nucleotides, the CDR3 is TGTGCCAGTTCCCTCTCTGGGGCCAACGTCCTGACTTTC.

This clone turned up a few times. The CDR3 DNA is TGTGCCAGCAGCTCTTACCAGGGGAGCTACACCTTC. Protein: CASSSYQGSYTF. The chain couples TRBV11-3 to TRBJ1-2; the D gene is possibly TRBD1 (6 bases). The V gene lost 4 bases and the J gene lost 9 bases, with 12 bases spanning the gap. The CDR3 loop spans 12 amino acids. Germline lookup yields CDR1 SGHNT and CDR2 YENEEA.

The CDR3 sequence: CASSYTRAMNTEAFF. In DNA, the CDR3 is TGTGCCAGCAGTTACACCAGGGCGATGAACACTGAAGCTTTCTTT. V gene TRBV6-5 combines with J gene TRBJ1-1; maybe TRBD1 (5 bases). In germline, CDR1 is MNHEY, CDR2 SVGAGI. The CDR3 runs to 15 residues. V was cut by 2 bases and J by 0 bases, with 10 bases left in between.

V is TRBV25-1 and J is TRBJ1-2; no clear D gene. The CDR3 is 13 amino acids. The V end lost 2 bases, the J end lost 8 bases, and 12 bases lay between the germline ends. The V gene's germline CDR1 is MGHDK and CDR2 SYGVNS. The CDR3 loop is CASSEPGNRGYTF. Written as DNA, the CDR3 is TGTGCCAGCAGTGAACCCGGAAACAGAGGCTACACCTTC.

V and J are TRBV19 and TRBJ1-6; D gene uncertain. Germline V gene data show CDR1 as LNHDA and CDR2 as SQIVND (reference sequence). V lost 4 bases, J lost 9 bases, and 10 bases lay in between. The CDR3 covers 13 residues. Written as DNA, the CDR3 is TGTGCCAGTAGTACAGGTGGTATTTCACCCCTCCACTTT. Protein sequence: CASSTGGISPLHF.

The chain links TRBV27 to TRBJ2-1; 8 nucleotides align to TRBD1. V shed 4 bases and J 6 bases; nucleotides not matched to a gene: 8. Germline-derived CDR1 and CDR2 are MNHEY and SMNVEV (reference sequence). This CDR3 is 15 amino acids long. CDR3 residues: CASSSRQGLSNEQFF. Here the CDR3 DNA reads TGTGCCAGCAGTTCTCGACAGGGGTTGAGCAATGAGCAGTTCTTC.

V is TRBV30 and J is TRBJ1-1, with 8 bases fitting TRBD1. The CDR3 sequence is 11 residues long. V was clipped by 2 bases and J by 14 bases; unmatched bases: 7. Germline CDR1 GTSNPN, CDR2 SVGIG (reference sequence). The CDR3 is CAWSLGDRPFF. The CDR3, as DNA: TGTGCCTGGAGTCTAGGGGACAGGCCCTTCTTT.

V and J are TRBV2 and TRBJ1-6; 7 nucleotides match TRBD1. With 6 bases clipped from V and 3 bases from J, the junction kept 8 bases outside the gene matches. CDR1 is SNHLY and CDR2 is FYNNEI in the germline V gene. This CDR3 region has 16 residues. The DNA of the CDR3 is TGTGCCAGCAGAAGGGACAGATTCGTCTATAATTCACCCCTCCACTTT. Its protein is CASRRDRFVYNSPLHF.

This rearrangement joins TRBV2 to TRBJ1-3; D gene uncertain. V lost 4 bases to trimming and J lost 8 bases, with 9 bases between them. CDR3 length: 12 amino acids. Germline CDR1 reads SNHLY; CDR2 reads FYNNEI. CDR3 sequence: CASSVGGDTIYF. CDR3 nucleotides: TGTGCCAGCAGTGTTGGCGGAGACACCATATATTTT.

V gene TRBV28 combines with J gene TRBJ2-3; a possible D gene is TRBD1 (5 bases). The length of the CDR3 is 15 residues. CDR1 is MDHEN and CDR2 is SYDVKM in the germline V gene. With 4 bases removed from V and 3 bases from J, the gap between germline ends came to 14 bases. CDR3 in DNA: TGTGCCAGCAGTTGGAATAGGGGCAGAACAGATACGCAGTATTTT. Residues: CASSWNRGRTDTQYF.

The chain carries TRBV7-2 and TRBJ1-6; possibly TRBD1 for D (5 bases). This CDR3 contains 12 residues. Trimming cost V 7 bases and J 10 bases, with 11 bases left between them. Germline CDR1 reads SGHTA; CDR2 reads FQGNSA. The CDR3 DNA sequence: TGTGCCAGCACCCTAGGGGTCTCACCCCTCCACTTT. Its protein is CASTLGVSPLHF.

The genes are TRBV9 and TRBJ1-6; 8 bases align to TRBD1. Per the germline V gene, CDR1 is SGDLS and CDR2 is YYNGEE. The ends lost 3 bases at V and 9 bases at J; junction bases unmatched: 11. This CDR3 is built from 16 residues. CDR3 residues: CASSASGQGWGSPLHF. CDR3 DNA sequence: TGTGCCAGCAGCGCATCAGGACAGGGATGGGGTTCACCCCTCCACTTT.